This section outlines one T cell receptor beta chain sequence together with its context. The data stem from a study of blood T cell repertoires in COVID-19. Germline CDR1 reads LNHDA; CDR2 reads SQIVND (reference sequence). Trimming cost V 5 bases and J 4 bases; bases outside gene matches: 6. The CDR3 has 14 amino acids. Here immunoSEQ multiplex PCR was the method, and the copy in TCRdb shows in-frame clones only, minus some. The table includes around 200,000 clones, less than 80% detected once. This TCR came from a woman between 45 and 60 years old with acute or convalescent COVID-19. The V call is TRBV19, the J call TRBJ2-7; 9 nucleotides align to TRBD1. Material: peripheral blood. In DNA form, the CDR3 reads TGTGCCAGTAGTGTGGGACAGGGCGGATACGAGCAGTACTTC. This sequence encodes CASSVGQGGYEQYF.